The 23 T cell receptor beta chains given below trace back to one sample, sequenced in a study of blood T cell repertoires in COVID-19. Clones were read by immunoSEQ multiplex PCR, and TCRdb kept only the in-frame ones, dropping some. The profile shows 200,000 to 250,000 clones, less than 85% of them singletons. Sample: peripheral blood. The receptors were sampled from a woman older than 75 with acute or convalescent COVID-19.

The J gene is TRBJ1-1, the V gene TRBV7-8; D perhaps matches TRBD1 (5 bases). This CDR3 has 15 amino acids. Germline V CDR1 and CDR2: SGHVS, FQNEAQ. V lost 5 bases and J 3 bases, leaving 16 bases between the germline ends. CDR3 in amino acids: CASSRPGEWDTEAFF. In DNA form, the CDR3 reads TGTGCCAGCAGCCGTCCGGGGGAGTGGGACACTGAAGCTTTCTTT. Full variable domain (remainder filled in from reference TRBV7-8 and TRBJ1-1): GAGVSQSPRYKVAKRGQDVALRCDPISGHVSLFWYQQALGQGPEFLTYFQNEAQLDKSGLPSDRFFAERPEGSVSTLKIQRTQQEDSAVYLCASSRPGEWDTEAFFGQGTRLTVV.

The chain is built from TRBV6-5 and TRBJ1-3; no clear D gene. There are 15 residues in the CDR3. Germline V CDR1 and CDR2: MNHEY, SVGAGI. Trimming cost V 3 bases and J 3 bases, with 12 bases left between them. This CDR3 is CASSYDTAGGNTIYF. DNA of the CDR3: TGTGCCAGCAGTTATGACACCGCTGGTGGAAACACCATATATTTT.

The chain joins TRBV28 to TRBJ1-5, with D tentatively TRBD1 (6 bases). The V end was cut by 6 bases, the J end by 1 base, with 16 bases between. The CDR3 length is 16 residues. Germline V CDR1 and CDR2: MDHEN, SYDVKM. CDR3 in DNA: TGTGCCAGCAGATTAGTGGGGACATTAAGCAATCAGCCCCAGCATTTT. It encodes CASRLVGTLSNQPQHF.

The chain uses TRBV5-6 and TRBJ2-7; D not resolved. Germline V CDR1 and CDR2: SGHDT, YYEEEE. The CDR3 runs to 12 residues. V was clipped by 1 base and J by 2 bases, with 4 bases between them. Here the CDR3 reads CASSLSTYEQYF. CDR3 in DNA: TGTGCCAGCAGCTTGTCTACCTACGAGCAGTACTTC. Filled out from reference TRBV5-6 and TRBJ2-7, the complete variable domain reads DAGVTQSPTHLIKTRGQQVTLRCSPKSGHDTVSWYQQALGQGPQFIFQYYEEEERQRGNFPDRFSGHQFPNYSSELNVNALLLGDSALYLCASSLSTYEQYFGPGTRLTVT.

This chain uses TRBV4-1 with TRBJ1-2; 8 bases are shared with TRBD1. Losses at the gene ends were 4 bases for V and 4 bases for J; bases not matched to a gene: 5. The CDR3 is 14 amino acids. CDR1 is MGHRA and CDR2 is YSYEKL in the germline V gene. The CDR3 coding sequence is TGCGCCAGCAGCCCGGACAGGGACCCCTATGGCTACACCTTC. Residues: CASSPDRDPYGYTF.

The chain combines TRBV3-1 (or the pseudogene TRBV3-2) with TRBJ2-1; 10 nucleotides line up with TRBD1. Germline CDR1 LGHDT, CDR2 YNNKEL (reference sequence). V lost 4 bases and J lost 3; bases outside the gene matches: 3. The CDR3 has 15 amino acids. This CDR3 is CASSRQGAFYNEQFF. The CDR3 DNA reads TGTGCCAGCAGCCGACAGGGGGCGTTCTACAATGAGCAGTTCTTC.

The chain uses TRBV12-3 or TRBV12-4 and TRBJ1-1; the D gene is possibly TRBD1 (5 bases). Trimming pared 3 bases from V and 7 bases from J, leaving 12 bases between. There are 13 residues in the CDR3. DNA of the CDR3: TGTGCCAGCAGTTTTTCAGGGCGTAATGAAGCTTTCTTT. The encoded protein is CASSFSGRNEAFF.

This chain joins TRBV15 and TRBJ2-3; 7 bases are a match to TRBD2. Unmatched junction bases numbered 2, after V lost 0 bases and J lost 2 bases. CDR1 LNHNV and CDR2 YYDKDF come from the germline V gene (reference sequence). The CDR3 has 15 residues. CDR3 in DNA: TGTGCCACCAGCAGAGAAGCGGGGCCCACAGATACGCAGTATTTT. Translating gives CATSREAGPTDTQYF.

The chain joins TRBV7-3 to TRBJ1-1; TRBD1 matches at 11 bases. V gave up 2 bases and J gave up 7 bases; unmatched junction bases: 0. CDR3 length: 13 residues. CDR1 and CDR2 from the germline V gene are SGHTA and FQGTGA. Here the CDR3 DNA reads TGTGCCAGCAGCTTAGGGACAGGGGGTGAAGCTTTCTTT. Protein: CASSLGTGGEAFF.

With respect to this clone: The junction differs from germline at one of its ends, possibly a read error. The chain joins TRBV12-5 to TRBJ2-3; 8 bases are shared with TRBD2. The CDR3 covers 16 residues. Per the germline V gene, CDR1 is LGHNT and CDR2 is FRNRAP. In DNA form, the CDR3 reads TGTGCTAGTGGTTTGGTGCTTAGCGGGGCGACAGGTACGCAGTATTTT. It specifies CASGLVLSGATGTQYF.

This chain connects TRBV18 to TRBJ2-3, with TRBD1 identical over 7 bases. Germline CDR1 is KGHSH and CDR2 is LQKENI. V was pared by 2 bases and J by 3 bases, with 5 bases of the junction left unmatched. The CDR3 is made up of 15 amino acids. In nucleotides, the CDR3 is TGTGCCAGCTCACCAGGGAGACAGGGAACAGATACGCAGTATTTT. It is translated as CASSPGRQGTDTQYF.

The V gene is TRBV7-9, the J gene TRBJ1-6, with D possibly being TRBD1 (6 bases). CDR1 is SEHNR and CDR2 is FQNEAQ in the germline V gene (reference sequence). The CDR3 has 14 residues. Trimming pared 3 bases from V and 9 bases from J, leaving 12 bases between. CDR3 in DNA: TGTGCCAGCAGCTTGGGCCTGACAGGTTCACCCCTCCACTTT. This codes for CASSLGLTGSPLHF.

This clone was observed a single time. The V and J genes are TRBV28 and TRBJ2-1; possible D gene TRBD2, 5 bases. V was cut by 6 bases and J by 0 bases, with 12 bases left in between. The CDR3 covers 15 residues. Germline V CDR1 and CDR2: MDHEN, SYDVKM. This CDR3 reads CASSFEGYSYNEQFF. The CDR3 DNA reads TGTGCCAGCAGCTTCGAGGGCTACTCCTACAATGAGCAGTTCTTC.

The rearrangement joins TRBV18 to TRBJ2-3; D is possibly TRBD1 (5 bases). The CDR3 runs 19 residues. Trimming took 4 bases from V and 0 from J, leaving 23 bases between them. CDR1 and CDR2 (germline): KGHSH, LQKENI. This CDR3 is CASSLTPSTATSSTDTQYF. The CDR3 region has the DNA TGTGCCAGCTCACTCACCCCGTCGACAGCTACCTCTAGCACAGATACGCAGTATTTT.

CDR3 bases: TGTGCCAGCAGTGATCCGGCGGGGACAGCCTACGAGCAGTACTTC. It is translated as CASSDPAGTAYEQYF. The chain couples TRBV25-1 to TRBJ2-7, with a tentative D call TRBD1 (7 bases). The V and J ends lost 3 bases and 2 bases respectively, with 14 bases between them. Germline loops: CDR1 MGHDK, CDR2 SYGVNS. This CDR3 region has 15 residues.

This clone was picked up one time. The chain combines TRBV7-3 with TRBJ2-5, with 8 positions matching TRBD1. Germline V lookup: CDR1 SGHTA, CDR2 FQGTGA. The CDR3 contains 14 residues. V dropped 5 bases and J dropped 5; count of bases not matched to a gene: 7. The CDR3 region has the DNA TGTGCCAGCAGCCAGCAGGGGGCGAGGGAGACCCAGTACTTC. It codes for CASSQQGARETQYF.

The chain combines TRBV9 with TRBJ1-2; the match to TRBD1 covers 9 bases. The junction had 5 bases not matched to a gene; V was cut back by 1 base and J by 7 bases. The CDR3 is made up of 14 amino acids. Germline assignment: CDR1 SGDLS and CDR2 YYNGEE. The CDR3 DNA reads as TGTGCCAGCAGCGTAAGAATGACAGGGGGTGGCTACACCTTC. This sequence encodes CASSVRMTGGGYTF.

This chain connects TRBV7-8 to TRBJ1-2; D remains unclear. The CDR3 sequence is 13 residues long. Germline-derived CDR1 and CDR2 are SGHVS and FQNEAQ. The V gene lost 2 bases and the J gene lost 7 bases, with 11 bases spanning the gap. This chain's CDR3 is CASSLTGITGYTF. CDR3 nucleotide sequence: TGTGCCAGCAGCTTAACCGGGATTACTGGCTACACCTTC.

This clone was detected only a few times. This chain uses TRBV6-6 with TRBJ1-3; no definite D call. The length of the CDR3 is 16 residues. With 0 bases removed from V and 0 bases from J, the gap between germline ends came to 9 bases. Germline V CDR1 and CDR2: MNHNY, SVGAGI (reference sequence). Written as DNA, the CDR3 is TGTGCCAGCAGTTACTCGACACCGAGCTCTGGAAACACCATATATTTT. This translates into CASSYSTPSSGNTIYF.

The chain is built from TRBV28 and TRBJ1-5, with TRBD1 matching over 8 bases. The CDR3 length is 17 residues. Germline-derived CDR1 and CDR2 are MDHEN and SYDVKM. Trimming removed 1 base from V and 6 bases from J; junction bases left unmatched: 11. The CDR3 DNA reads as TGTGCCAGCAGTTTATTTCGAGACAGGGGCCGGAGTCAGCCCCAGCATTTT. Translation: CASSLFRDRGRSQPQHF.

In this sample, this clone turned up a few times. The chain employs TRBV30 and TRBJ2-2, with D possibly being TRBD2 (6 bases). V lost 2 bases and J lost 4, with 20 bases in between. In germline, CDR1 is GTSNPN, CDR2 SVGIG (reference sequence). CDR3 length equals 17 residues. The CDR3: CAWSPMSGGGGTGELFF. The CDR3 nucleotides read TGTGCCTGGAGTCCCATGTCCGGGGGAGGCGGCACCGGGGAGCTGTTTTTT. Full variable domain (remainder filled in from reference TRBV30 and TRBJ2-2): SQTIHQWPATLVQPVGSPLSLECTVEGTSNPNLYWYRQAAGRGLQLLFYSVGIGQISSEVPQNLSASRPQDRQFILSSKKLLLSDSGFYLCAWSPMSGGGGTGELFFGEGSRLTVL.

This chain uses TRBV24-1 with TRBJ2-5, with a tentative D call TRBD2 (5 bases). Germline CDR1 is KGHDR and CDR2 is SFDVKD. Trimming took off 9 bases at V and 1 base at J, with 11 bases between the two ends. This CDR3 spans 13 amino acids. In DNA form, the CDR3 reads TGTGCCACCGGGGTGAGGGCCCAAGAGACCCAGTACTTC. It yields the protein CATGVRAQETQYF.

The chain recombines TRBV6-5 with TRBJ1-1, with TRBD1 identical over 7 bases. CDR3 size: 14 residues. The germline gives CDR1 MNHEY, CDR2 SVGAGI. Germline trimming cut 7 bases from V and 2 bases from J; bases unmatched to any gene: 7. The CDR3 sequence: CASTRDRDNTEAFF. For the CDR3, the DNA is TGTGCCAGCACCAGAGACAGGGATAACACTGAAGCTTTCTTT.